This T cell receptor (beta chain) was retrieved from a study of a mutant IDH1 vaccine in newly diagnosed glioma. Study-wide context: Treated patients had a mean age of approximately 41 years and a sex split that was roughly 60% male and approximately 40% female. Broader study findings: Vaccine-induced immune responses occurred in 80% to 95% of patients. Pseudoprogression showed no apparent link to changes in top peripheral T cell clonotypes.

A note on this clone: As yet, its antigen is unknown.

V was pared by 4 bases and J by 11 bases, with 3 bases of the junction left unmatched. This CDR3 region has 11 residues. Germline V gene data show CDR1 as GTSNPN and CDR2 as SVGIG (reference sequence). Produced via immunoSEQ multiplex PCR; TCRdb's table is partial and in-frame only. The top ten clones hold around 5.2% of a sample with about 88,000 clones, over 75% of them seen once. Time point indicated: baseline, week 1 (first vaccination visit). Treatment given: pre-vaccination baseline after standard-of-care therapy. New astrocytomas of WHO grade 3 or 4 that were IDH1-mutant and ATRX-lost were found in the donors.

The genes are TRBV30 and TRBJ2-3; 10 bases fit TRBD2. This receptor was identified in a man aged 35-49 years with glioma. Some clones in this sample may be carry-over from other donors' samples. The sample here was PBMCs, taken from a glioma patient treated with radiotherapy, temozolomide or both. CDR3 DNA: TGTGCCTGGACTTCTAGCGGGGGGCAGTATTTT. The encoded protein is CAWTSSGGQYF.